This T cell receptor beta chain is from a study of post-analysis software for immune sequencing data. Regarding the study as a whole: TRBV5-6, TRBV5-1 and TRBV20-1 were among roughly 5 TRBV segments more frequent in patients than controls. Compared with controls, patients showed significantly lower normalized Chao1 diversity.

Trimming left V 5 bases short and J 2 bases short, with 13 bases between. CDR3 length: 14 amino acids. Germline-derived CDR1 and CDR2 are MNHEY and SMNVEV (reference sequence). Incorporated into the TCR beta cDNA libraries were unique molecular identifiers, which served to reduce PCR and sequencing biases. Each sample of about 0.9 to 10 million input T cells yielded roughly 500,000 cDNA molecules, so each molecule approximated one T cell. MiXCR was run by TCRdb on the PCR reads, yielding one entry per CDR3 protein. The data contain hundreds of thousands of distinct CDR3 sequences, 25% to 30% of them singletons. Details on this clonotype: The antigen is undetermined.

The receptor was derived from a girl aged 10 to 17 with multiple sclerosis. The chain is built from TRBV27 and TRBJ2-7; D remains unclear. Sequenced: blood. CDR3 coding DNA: TGTGCCAGCAGTCCACATATAGGGACCTACGAGCAGTACTTC. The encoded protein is CASSPHIGTYEQYF.